The clone carrying this T cell receptor (beta chain) was picked up a small number of times. What it binds is not known. The data derive from a study of PD-1 blockade in classical Hodgkin lymphoma. Regarding the study as a whole: Exclusion was the outcome for patients who began nivolumab under 1 year after ASCT.

There are 15 residues in the CDR3. From germline, CDR1 is PRHDT and CDR2 FYEKMQ (reference sequence). The V gene end was trimmed by 5 bases and the J gene end by 0 bases; junction bases not matched to a gene: 6. Measured with immunoSEQ multiplex PCR; TCRdb has only the in-frame clones, and not every one. The table shows roughly 90,000 clones, with 81% occurring only once. All trial patients relapsed after autologous stem cell transplantation. The sequence was obtained from a human donor with classical Hodgkin lymphoma. The rearrangement joins TRBV13 to TRBJ2-7; 8 bases are shared with TRBD1. The sample consisted of peripheral blood mononuclear cells (PBMCs), taken before the second cycle of nivolumab. The CDR3 loop is CASSARGRSSYEQYF. Written as DNA, the CDR3 is TGTGCCAGCAGCGCCAGGGGGCGCAGCTCCTACGAGCAGTACTTC.